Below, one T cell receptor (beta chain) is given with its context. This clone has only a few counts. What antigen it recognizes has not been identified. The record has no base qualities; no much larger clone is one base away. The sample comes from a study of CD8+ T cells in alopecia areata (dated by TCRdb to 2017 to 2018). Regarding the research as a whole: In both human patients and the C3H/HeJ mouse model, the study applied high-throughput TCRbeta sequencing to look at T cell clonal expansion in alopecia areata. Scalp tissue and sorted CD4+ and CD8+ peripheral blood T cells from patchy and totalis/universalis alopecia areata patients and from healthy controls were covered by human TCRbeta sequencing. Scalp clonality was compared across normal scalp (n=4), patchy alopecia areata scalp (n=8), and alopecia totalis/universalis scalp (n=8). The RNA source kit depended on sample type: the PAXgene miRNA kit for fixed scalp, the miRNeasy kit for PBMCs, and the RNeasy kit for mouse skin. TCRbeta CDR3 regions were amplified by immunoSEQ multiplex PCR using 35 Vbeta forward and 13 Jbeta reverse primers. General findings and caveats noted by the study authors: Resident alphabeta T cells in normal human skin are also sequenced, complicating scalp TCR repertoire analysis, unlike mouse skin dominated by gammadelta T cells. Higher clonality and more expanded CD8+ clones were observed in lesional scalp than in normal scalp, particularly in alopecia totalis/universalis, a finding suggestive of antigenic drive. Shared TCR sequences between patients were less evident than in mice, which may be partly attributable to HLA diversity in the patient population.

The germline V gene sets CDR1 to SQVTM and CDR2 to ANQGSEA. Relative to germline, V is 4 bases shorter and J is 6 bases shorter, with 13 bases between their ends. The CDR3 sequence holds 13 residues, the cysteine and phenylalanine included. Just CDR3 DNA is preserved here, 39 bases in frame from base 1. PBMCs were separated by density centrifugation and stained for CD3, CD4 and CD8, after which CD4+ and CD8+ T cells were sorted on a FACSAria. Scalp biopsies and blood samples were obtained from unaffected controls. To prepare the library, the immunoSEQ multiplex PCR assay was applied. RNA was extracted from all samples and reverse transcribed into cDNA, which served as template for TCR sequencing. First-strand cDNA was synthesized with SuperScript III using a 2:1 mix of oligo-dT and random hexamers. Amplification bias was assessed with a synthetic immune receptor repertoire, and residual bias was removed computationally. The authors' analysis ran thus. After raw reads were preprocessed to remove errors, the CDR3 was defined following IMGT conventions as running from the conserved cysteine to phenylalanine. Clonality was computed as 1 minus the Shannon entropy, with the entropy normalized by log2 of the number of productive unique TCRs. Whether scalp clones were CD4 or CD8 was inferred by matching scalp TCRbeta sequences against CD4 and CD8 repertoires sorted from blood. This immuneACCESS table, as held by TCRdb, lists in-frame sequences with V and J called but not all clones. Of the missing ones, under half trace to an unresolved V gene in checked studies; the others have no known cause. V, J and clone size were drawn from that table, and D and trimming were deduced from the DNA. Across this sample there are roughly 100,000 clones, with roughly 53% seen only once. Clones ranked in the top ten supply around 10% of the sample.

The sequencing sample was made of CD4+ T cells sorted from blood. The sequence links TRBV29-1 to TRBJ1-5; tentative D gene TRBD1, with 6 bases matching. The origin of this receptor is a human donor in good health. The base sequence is TGCAGCGTTGTGGCAGGGGAGGGTCAGCCCCAGCATTTT. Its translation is CSVVAGEGQPQHF.